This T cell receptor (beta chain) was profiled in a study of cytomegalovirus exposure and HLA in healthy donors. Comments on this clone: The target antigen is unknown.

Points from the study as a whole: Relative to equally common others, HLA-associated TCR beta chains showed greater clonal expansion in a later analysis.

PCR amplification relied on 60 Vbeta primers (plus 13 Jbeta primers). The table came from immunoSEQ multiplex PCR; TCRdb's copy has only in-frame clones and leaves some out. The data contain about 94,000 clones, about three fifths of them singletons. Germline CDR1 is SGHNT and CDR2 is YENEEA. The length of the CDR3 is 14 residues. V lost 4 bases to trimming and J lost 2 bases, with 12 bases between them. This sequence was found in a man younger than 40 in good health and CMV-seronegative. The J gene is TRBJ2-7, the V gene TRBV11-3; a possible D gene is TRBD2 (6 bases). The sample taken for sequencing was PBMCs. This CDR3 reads CASSSAGLPYEQYF. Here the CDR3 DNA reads TGTGCCAGCAGCTCTGCGGGGCTCCCCTACGAGCAGTACTTC.